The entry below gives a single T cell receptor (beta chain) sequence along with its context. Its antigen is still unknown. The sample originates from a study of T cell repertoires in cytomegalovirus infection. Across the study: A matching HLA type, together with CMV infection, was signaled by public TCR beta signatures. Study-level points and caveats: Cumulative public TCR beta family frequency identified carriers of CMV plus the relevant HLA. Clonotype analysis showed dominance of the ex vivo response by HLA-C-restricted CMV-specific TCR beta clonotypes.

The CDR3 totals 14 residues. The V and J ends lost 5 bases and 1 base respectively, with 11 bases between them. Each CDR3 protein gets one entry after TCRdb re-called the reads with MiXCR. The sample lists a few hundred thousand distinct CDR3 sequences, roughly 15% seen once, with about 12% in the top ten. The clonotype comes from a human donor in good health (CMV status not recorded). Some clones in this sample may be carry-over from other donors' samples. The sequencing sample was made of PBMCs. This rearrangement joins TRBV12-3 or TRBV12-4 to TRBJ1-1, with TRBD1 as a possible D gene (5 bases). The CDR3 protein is CASSPQQGNTEAFF. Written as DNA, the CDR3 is TGTGCCAGCAGTCCCCAGCAGGGGAACACTGAAGCTTTCTTT.